One and the same sample provided the 5 T cell receptor beta chains below, sequenced in a study of Graves' ophthalmopathy and Graves' hyperthyroidism. Scientists amplified the TCR beta CDR3 regions from RNA transcripts. The library came from an HTBI-primed first-round RT-PCR and a second-round multiplex PCR. MiXCR, run by TCRdb on the multiplex PCR reads, gives a single entry per CDR3 protein. The sample includes about 1.2 million distinct CDR3 sequences, 35% to 45% of them seen just once. The sequencing input was peripheral blood or thyroid tissue (not recorded which). The receptors originated from an adult man with Graves' hyperthyroidism.

A few counts support this clonotype. V is TRBV10-3 and J is TRBJ2-7; a weak D match, TRBD1 (5 bases). CDR1 and CDR2 (germline): ENHRY, SYGVKD. The length of the CDR3 is 13 residues. Trimming removed 6 bases from V and 2 bases from J, with 11 bases in between. The CDR3 sequence: CAIRRDRTYEQYF. DNA of the CDR3: TGTGCCATCAGAAGAGACAGAACCTACGAGCAGTACTTC.

The chain recombines TRBV6-1 with TRBJ1-1; D not resolved. V dropped 1 base and J dropped 11 bases, with 17 bases sitting between them. This CDR3 has 14 amino acids. Germline V CDR1 and CDR2: MNHNS, SASEGT. The chain's CDR3 is CASSEVLGSLDAFF. CDR3 coding DNA: TGTGCCAGCAGTGAAGTCCTAGGGTCTTTGGATGCTTTCTTT.

This clonotype has ten or more counts. The chain combines TRBV7-9 with TRBJ1-3; tentatively, D is TRBD1 (5 bases). Trimming stripped 8 bases from V and 1 base from J, with 15 bases between. Germline CDR1 and CDR2: SEHNR and FQNEAQ (reference sequence). The CDR3 is 15 residues long. The CDR3 nucleotides read TGTGCCAGCGCGAGCGAGGGGAGGTCTGGAAACACCATATATTTT. As protein: CASASEGRSGNTIYF.

This clonotype was observed many times. This chain connects TRBV5-5 to TRBJ2-5; a possible D gene is TRBD1 (6 bases). Looked up from germline, CDR1 is SGHKS and CDR2 is YYEKEE (reference sequence). Between the trimmed V and J ends, which lost 4 bases and 2 bases, there was a span of 9 bases. The CDR3 is made up of 13 amino acids. The CDR3 coding sequence is TGTGCCAGCAGCAAGGACAGTCAAGAGACCCAGTACTTC. Its translation is CASSKDSQETQYF.

Many counts were recorded for this clonotype. The chain uses TRBV20-1 and TRBJ1-1, with 7 bases that match TRBD1. The CDR3 runs to 10 residues. Per germline, CDR1 DFQATT and CDR2 SNEGSKA (reference sequence). V lost 3 bases to trimming and J lost 11 bases; unmatched junction nucleotides: 3. The CDR3 loop reads CSASEGAAFF. The DNA for the CDR3 is TGCAGTGCTAGTGAGGGGGCGGCTTTCTTT.